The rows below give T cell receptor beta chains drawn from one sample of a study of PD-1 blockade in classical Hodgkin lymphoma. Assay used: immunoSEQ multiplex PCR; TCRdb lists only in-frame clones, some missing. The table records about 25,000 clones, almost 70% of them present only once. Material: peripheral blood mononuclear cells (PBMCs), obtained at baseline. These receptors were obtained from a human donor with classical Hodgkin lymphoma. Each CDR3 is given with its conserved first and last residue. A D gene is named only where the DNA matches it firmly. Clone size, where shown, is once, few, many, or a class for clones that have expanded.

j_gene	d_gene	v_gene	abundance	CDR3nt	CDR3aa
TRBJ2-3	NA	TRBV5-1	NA	TGCGCCAGCAGCTTGGGTCGGGGGGCTAGCACAGATACGCAGTATTTT	CASSLGRGASTDTQYF
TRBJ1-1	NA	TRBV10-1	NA	TGCGCCAGCAGAGCTGACAGGAGTCGCACTGAAGCTTTCTTT	CASRADRSRTEAFF
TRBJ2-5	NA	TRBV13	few	TGTGCCAGCAGCTTAGGGACCGCGAGGACCCAGTACTTC	CASSLGTARTQYF
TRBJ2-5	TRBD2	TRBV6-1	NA	TGTGCCAGCAGTGATACCGGGACTAGCGGACAAGAGACCCAGTACTTC	CASSDTGTSGQETQYF
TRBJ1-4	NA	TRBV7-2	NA	TGTGCCAGCAGCTTATACCCTACAGAGTCAAATGAAAAACTGTTTTTT	CASSLYPTESNEKLFF
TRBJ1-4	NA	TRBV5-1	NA	TGCGCCAGCAGCTTGGAGCAGGTTGCAACTAATGAAAAACTGTTTTTT	CASSLEQVATNEKLFF
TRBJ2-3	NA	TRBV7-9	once	TGTGCCAGCAGACCCGGAGACACTATCACAGATACGCAGTATTTT	CASRPGDTITDTQYF
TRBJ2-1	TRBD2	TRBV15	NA	TGTGCCACCAGCAGAGGACTAGCGGGGGGAAATGAGCAGTTCTTC	CATSRGLAGGNEQFF
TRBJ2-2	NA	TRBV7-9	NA	TGTGCCAGCAGCTTAGCAACGGGGCCCGGGGAGCTGTTTTTT	CASSLATGPGELFF
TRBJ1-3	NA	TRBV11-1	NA	TGTGCCAGCAGCCGGACCACGGTTCTTGGGGTTGGAAACACCATATATTTT	CASSRTTVLGVGNTIYF
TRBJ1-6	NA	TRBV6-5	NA	TGTGCCAGCAGTCCCCTCAGGGTGTTGGTCTCACCCCTCCACTTT	CASSPLRVLVSPLHF
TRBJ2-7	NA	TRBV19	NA	TGTGCCAGTAGTCAGCGAGGACAGCTAAACTACGAGCAGTACTTC	CASSQRGQLNYEQYF
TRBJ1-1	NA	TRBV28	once	TGTGCCAGCAGCTATAGGGGAGGGAGTACTGAAGCTTTCTTT	CASSYRGGSTEAFF
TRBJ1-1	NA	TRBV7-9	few	TGTGCCAGCAGCTCTAACGACGGATACACTGAAGCTTTCTTT	CASSSNDGYTEAFF
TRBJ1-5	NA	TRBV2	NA	TGTGCCAGCAGTGACCCAGCAGACCTTAGCAATCAGCCCCAGCATTTT	CASSDPADLSNQPQHF
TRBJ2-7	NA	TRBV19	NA	TGTGCCAGTAGTATAGGAGGTGCTTGGGAGCAGTACTTC	CASSIGGAWEQYF
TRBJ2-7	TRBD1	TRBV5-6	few	TGTGCCAGCAGCCAGGGACAGCCCTACGAGCAGTACTTC	CASSQGQPYEQYF
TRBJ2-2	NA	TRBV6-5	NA	TGTGCCAGCAGTTACGAGCTCGCAGGGGAGCTGTTTTTT	CASSYELAGELFF
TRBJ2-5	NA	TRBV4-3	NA	TGCGCCAGCAGCCAAGATCGCTGGGAGACCCAGTACTTC	CASSQDRWETQYF
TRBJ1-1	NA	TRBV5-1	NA	TGCGCCAGCACTATGCTGGGGGGGCTGAACACTGAAGCTTTCTTT	CASTMLGGLNTEAFF
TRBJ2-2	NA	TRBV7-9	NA	TGTGCCAGCGGGGCCCCGACAGGGAACACCGGGGAGCTGTTTTTT	CASGAPTGNTGELFF
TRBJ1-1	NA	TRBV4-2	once	TGTGCCAGCAGCCAAGAGTTTGAAGCTTTCTTT	CASSQEFEAFF
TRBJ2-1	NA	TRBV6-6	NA	TGTGCCAGCAGTTACTCGGTACGAATCTATGAGCAGTTCTTC	CASSYSVRIYEQFF
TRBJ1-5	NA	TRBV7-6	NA	TGTGCCAGCAGCTTATTCCCAAGTCAGCCCCAGCATTTT	CASSLFPSQPQHF
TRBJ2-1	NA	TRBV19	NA	TGTGCCAGTAGTATACTCCCTATTAACAATGAGCAGTTCTTC	CASSILPINNEQFF
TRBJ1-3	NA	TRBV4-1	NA	TGCGCCAGCAGCCAAGAAGTAGGGGTTAGAAACACCATATATTTT	CASSQEVGVRNTIYF
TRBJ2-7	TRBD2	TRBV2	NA	TGTGCCAGCAGTGTTGGAGGGCCGGGGGGGCCCTCAAACTACGAGCAGTACTTC	CASSVGGPGGPSNYEQYF
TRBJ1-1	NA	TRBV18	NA	TGTGCCAGCTCACCCGGACAGATTTTGAACACTGAAGCTTTCTTT	CASSPGQILNTEAFF
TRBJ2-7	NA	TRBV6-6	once	TGTGCCAGCAGTTACTCAACCCTCTACGAGCAGTACTTC	CASSYSTLYEQYF
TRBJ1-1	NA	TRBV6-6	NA	TGTGCCAGCAGGGTATATTTAGGGGACACTGAAGCTTTCTTT	CASRVYLGDTEAFF
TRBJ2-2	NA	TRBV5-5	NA	TGTGCCAGCAGCTTGGCCGGGCAGACCGGGGAGCTGTTTTTT	CASSLAGQTGELFF
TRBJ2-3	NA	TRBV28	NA	TGTGCCAGCAGTTTTCTTCCGGGGGCCTACAATGTAGATACGCAGTATTTT	CASSFLPGAYNVDTQYF
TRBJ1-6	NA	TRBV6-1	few	TGTGCCAGCAGTGAACAGGCCAATTCACCCCTCCACTTT	CASSEQANSPLHF
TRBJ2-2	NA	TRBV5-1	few	TGCGCCAGCAGCGACACCGGGGAGCTGTTTTTT	CASSDTGELFF
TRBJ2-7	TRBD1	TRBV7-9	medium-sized	TGTGCCAGCAGCCAGCTTACAGGGGCCGCCTACGAGCAGTACTTC	CASSQLTGAAYEQYF
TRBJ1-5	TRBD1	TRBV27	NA	TGTGCCAGCAGGCTAGTCCAGGGGGCGAGTCAGCCCCAGCATTTT	CASRLVQGASQPQHF
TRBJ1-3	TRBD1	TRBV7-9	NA	TGTGCCAGCAGCTCGGACAGGCTTGGAAACACCATATATTTT	CASSSDRLGNTIYF
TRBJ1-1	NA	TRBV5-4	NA	TGTGCCAGCAGCCTGATTGGACAGATTGAAGCTTTCTTT	CASSLIGQIEAFF
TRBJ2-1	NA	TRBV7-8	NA	TGTGCCAGCAGCTTAATCCTTGGGAGCTCCTACAATGAGCAGTTCTTC	CASSLILGSSYNEQFF
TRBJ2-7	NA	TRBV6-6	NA	TGTGCCACCACCAGAGCCTACGAGCAGTACTTC	CATTRAYEQYF
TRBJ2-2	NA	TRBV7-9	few	TGTGCCAGCAGCCCCCCTGGGGGGGGCCTGAACACCGGGGAGCTGTTTTTT	CASSPPGGGLNTGELFF
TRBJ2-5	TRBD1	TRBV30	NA	TGTGCCTGGAGTGCCGGGACAGGGTGGGAGACCCAGTACTTC	CAWSAGTGWETQYF
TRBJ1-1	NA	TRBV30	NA	TGTGCCTGGAGTGTCCTCCCTCCCGAAGCTTTCTTT	CAWSVLPPEAFF
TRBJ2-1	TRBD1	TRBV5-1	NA	TGCGCCAGCAGCTGGGACAGCCTAAATGAGCAGTTCTTC	CASSWDSLNEQFF